The clone carrying this T cell receptor (beta chain) showed up many times. Unique molecular identifiers were built into the TCRbeta library. TCRdb processed the PCR reads anew with MiXCR; each CDR3 protein has one entry. The sample holds 600,000 to 700,000 distinct CDR3 sequences; around 13% are singletons and the top ten take 0.79%. These data originate in a study of T-cell reconstitution after alpha-beta-depleted transplantation in children. The CDR3 is 11 amino acids. Trimming removed 5 bases at V and 8 bases at J, with 7 bases between. Germline CDR1 and CDR2: SGHAT and FQNNGV. The sample was PBMCs, taken before TCRalphabeta/CD19-depleted stem cell transplant. The chain uses TRBV11-2 and TRBJ2-1, with D perhaps TRBD2 (5 bases). This sequence was found in a girl aged 2-15 years with congenital amegakaryocytic thrombocytopenia, due to receive a stem cell transplant. The DNA for the CDR3 is TGTGCCAGCAGCGCGGGCGATGAGCAGTTCTTC. It encodes CASSAGDEQFF.